The sample holds many counts of the clone carrying this T cell receptor (beta chain). Antigen: not known. The sample comes from a study of T cells in Graves' hyperthyroidism and ophthalmopathy. Study results and caveats: Model-based prediction identified ophthalmopathy a median 6.5 months prior to its onset.

Between the trimmed V and J ends, which lost 2 bases and 8 bases, there was a span of 9 bases. The CDR3 is 11 amino acids. The germline V gene encodes CDR1 GTSNPN and CDR2 SVGIG (reference sequence). TCR beta CDR3 regions were amplified from RNA. The primer set for the first-round RT-PCR of the TCR CDR3 was HTBI. TCRdb ran MiXCR on the multiplex PCR reads and lists one entry per CDR3 protein. The repertoire holds 300,000 to 400,000 distinct CDR3 sequences, with roughly 13% as singletons. V gene TRBV30 combines with J gene TRBJ1-2; D is undetermined. The receptor's source is a woman aged 18-29 years with Graves' hyperthyroidism. The material sequenced was blood. The CDR3 protein is CAWSNMYGYTF. CDR3 sequence (DNA): TGTGCCTGGAGTAATATGTACGGCTACACCTTC.